This T cell receptor beta chain comes out of a study of response to subunit inactivated influenza vaccine. CDR1 is KGHDR and CDR2 is SFDVKD in the germline V gene. The CDR3 is made up of 12 amino acids. V dropped 7 bases and J dropped 5 bases, with 10 bases sitting between them. This clonotype has a handful of counts. TCRdb reprocessed the RT-PCR reads via MiXCR and lists one record per CDR3 protein. The sample has 530,000 or so distinct CDR3 sequences, about 25% seen once. The chain joins TRBV24-1 to TRBJ2-5; D unresolved. This TCR came from a man between 50 and 59 years old who received an inactivated influenza vaccine. Material: CD4+ T cells sorted from PBMCs, obtained about 5 days after vaccination. DNA for the CDR3: TGTGCCACCAGCACGGAAGGGGAGACCCAGTACTTC. It encodes CATSTEGETQYF.